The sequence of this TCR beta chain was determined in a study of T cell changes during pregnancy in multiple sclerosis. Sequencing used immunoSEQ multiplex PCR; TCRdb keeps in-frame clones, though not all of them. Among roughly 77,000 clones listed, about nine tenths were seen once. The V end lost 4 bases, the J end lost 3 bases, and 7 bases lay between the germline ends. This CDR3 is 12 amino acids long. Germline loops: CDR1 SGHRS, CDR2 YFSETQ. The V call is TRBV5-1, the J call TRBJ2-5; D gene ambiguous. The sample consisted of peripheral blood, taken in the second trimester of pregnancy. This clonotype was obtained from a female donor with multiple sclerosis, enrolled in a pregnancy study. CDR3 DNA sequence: TGCGCCAGCAGCCTTATTGAAGAGACCCAGTACTTC. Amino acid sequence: CASSLIEETQYF.